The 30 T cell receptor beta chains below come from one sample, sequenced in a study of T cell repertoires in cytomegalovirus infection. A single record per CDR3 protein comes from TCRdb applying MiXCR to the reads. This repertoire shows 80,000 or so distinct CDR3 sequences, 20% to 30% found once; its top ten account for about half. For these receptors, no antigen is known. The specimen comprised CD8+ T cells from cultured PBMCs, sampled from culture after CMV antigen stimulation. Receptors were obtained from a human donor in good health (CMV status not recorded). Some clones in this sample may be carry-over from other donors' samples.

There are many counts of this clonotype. The CDR3 DNA sequence: TGTGCCAGCAGCTTAGGCGAGGGCGGCTATGGCTACACCTTC. It encodes CASSLGEGGYGYTF. The chain is built from TRBV7-6 and TRBJ1-2; no firm D call. In germline, CDR1 is SGHVS, CDR2 FNYEAQ. This CDR3 spans 14 amino acids. The V end was cut by 1 base, the J end by 4 bases, with 10 bases between.

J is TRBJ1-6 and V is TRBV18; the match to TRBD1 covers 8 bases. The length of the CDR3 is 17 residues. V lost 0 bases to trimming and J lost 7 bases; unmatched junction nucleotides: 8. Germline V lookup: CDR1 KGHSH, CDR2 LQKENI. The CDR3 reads CASSPPPDRADNSPLHF. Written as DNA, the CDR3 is TGTGCCAGCTCACCACCGCCGGACAGGGCCGACAATTCACCCCTCCACTTT.

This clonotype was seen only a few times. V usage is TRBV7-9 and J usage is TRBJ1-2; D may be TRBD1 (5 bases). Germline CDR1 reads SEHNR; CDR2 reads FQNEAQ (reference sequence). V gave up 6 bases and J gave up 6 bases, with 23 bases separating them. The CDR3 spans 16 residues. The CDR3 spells CASSFTGTSAINGYTF. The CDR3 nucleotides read TGTGCCAGCAGTTTTACCGGGACTTCCGCAATCAATGGCTACACCTTC.

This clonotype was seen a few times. CDR3 nucleotide sequence: TGCGCCAGCAGCCTTGGACCCCCAAGGATAGAGACCCAGTACTTC. It translates to CASSLGPPRIETQYF. This rearrangement joins TRBV5-1 to TRBJ2-5, with unresolved D. CDR3 size: 15 residues. V was cut by 4 bases and J by 4 bases, with 17 bases left in between. The germline CDR1 and CDR2 sequences are SGHRS and YFSETQ.

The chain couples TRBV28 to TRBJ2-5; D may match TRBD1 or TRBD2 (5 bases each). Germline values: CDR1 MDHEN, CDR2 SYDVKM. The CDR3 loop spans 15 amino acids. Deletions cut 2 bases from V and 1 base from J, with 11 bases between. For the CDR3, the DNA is TGTGCCAGCAGTTTAGGGGGACGGATCCAAGAGACCCAGTACTTC. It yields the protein CASSLGGRIQETQYF.

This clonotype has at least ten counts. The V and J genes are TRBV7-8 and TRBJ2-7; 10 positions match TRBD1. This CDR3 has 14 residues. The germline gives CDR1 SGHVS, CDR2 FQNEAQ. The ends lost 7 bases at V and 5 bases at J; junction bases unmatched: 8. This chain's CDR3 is CASTPGQGIHEQYF. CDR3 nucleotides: TGTGCCAGCACTCCGGGACAGGGGATCCACGAGCAGTACTTC.

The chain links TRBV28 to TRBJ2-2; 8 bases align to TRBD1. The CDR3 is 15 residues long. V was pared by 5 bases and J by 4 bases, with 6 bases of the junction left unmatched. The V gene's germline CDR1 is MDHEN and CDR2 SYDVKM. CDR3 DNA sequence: TGTGCCAGCAGTCCAGGGGGCGCGGGCACCGGGGAGCTGTTTTTT. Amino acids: CASSPGGAGTGELFF.

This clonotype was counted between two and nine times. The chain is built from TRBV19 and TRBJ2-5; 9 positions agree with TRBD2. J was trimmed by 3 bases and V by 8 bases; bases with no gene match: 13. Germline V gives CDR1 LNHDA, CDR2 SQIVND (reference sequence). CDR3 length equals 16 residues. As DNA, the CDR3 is TGTGCCAGTGGGGTAAGGGGTAGCGGGGGCAAAGAGACCCAGTACTTC. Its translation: CASGVRGSGGKETQYF. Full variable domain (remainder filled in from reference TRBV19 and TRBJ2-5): DGGITQSPKYLFRKEGQNVTLSCEQNLNHDAMYWYRQDPGQGLRLIYYSQIVNDFQKGDIAEGYSVSREKKESFPLTVTSAQKNPTAFYLCASGVRGSGGKETQYFGPGTRLLVL.

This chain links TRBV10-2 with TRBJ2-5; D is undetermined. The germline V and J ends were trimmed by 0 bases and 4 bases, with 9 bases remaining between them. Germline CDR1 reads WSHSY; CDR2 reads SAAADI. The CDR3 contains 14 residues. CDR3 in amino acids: CASSESIEIETQYF. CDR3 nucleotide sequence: TGCGCCAGCAGTGAGTCGATAGAAATAGAGACCCAGTACTTC.

The DNA for the CDR3 is TGCAGTGCTATCCAGGGAAATCAGCCCCAGCATTTT. Its translation: CSAIQGNQPQHF. The rearrangement joins TRBV20-1 to TRBJ1-5; D is perhaps TRBD1 (5 bases). V lost 4 bases and J 4 bases, leaving 8 bases between the germline ends. Germline values: CDR1 DFQATT, CDR2 SNEGSKA (reference sequence). The CDR3 spans 12 residues.

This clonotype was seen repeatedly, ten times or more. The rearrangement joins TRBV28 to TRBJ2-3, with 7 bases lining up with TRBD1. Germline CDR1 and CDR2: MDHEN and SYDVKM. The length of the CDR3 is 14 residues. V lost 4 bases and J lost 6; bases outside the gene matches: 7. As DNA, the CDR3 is TGTGCCAGCAGTTCGCCCACAGGGGTTGATACGCAGTATTTT. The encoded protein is CASSSPTGVDTQYF.

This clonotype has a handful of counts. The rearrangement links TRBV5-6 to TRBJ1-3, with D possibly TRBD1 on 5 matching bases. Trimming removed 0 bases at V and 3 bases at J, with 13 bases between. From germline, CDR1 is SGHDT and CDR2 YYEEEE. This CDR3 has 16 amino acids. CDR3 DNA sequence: TGTGCCAGCAGCTTGGTTGGGGCGTCTCGTGGAAACACCATATATTTT. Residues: CASSLVGASRGNTIYF.

The CDR3 DNA follows: TGCAGTGCGTTGACAGGGGGCACTGGAAACACCATATATTTT. Its translation is CSALTGGTGNTIYF. V and J are TRBV20-1 and TRBJ1-3, with 10 bases matching TRBD1. The V gene's germline CDR1 is DFQATT and CDR2 SNEGSKA (reference sequence). The CDR3 is 14 residues long. Trimming at V came to 6 bases and at J to 2 bases, leaving 4 bases not matched to a gene.

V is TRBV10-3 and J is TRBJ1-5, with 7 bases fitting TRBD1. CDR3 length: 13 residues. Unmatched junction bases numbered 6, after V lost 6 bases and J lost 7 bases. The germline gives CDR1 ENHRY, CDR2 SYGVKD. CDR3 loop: CAISLTGVQPQHF. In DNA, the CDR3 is TGTGCCATCAGCTTAACAGGGGTACAGCCCCAGCATTTT.

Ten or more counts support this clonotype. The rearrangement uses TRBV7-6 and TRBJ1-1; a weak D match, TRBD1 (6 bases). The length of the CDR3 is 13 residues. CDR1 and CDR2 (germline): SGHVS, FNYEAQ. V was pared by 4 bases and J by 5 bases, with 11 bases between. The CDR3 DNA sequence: TGTGCCAGCAGCTCAACAGGGAGTACTGAAGCTTTCTTT. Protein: CASSSTGSTEAFF. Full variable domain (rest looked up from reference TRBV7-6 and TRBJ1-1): GAGVSQSPRYKVTKRGQDVALRCDPISGHVSLYWYRQALGQGPEFLTYFNYEAQQDKSGLPNDRFSAERPEGSISTLTIQRTEQRDSAMYRCASSSTGSTEAFFGQGTRLTVV.

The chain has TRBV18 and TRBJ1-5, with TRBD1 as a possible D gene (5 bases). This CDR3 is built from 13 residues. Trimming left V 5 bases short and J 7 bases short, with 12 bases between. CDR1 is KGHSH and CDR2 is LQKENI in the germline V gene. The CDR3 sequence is CASSGAGQQPQHF. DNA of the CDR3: TGTGCCAGCTCAGGGGCCGGCCAACAGCCCCAGCATTTT.

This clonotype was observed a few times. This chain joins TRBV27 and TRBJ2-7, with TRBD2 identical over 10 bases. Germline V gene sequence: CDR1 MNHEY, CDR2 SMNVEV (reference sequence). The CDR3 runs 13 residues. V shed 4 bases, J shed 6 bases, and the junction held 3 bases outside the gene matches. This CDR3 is CASSWLAGVEQYF. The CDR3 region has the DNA TGTGCCAGCAGTTGGCTAGCGGGAGTCGAGCAGTACTTC.

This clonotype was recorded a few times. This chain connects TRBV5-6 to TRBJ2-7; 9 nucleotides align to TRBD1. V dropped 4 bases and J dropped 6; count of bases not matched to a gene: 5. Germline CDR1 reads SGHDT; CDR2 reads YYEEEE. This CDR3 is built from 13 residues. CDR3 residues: CASSPEDRGEQYF. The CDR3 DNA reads TGTGCCAGCAGCCCCGAGGACAGGGGCGAGCAGTACTTC.

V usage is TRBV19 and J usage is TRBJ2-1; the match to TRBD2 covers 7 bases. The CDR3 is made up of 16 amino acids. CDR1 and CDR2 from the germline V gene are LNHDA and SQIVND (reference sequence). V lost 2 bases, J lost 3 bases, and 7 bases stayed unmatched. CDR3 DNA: TGTGCCAGTAGTATAATGGCGGGAGAGGGCTACAATGAGCAGTTCTTC. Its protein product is CASSIMAGEGYNEQFF.

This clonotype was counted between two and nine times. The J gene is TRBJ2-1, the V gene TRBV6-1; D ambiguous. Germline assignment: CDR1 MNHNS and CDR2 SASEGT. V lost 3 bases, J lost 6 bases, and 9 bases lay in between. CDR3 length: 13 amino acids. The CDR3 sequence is CASSEFVSNEQFF. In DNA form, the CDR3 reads TGTGCCAGCAGTGAGTTCGTCAGCAATGAGCAGTTCTTC.

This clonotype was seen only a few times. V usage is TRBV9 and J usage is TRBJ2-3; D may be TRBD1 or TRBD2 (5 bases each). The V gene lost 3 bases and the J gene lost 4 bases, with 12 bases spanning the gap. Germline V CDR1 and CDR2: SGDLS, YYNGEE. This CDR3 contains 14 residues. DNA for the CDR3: TGTGCCAGCAGCGAGTCAGGGAGTGCAGATACGCAGTATTTT. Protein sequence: CASSESGSADTQYF. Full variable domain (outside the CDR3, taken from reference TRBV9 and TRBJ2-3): DSGVTQTPKHLITATGQRVTLRCSPRSGDLSVYWYQQSLDQGLQFLIQYYNGEERAKGNILERFSAQQFPDLHSELNLSSLELGDSALYFCASSESGSADTQYFGPGTRLTVL.

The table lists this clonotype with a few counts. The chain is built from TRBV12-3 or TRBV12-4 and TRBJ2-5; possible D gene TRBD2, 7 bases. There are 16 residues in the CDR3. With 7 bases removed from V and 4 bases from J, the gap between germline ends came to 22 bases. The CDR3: CASTGAGAGRGETQYF. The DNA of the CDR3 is TGTGCCAGCACCGGGGCGGGGGCGGGTCGTGGAGAGACCCAGTACTTC.

CDR3 nucleotide sequence: TGTGCCTGGAGTGTGTCCAGGGGGTACTATGGCTACACCTTC. Its protein product is CAWSVSRGYYGYTF. The chain is built from TRBV30 and TRBJ1-2; 7 bases map to TRBD1. The germline V gene encodes CDR1 GTSNPN and CDR2 SVGIG (reference sequence). V dropped 0 bases and J dropped 3; count of bases not matched to a gene: 4. The CDR3 loop spans 14 amino acids.

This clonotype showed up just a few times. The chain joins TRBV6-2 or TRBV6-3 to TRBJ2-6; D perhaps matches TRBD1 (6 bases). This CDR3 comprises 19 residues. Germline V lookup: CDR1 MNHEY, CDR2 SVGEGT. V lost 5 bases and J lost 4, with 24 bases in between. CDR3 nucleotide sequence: TGTGCCAGCAGTCAGGTACCCGGACAGAGAATTTCCGGGGCCAACGTCCTGACTTTC. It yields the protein CASSQVPGQRISGANVLTF.

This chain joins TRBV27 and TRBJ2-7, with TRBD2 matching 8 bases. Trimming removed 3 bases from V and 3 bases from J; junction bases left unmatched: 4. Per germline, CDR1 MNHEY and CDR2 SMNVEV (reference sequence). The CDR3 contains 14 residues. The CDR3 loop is CASSFSGEGYEQYF. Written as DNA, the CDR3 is TGTGCCAGCAGTTTTAGCGGGGAAGGCTACGAGCAGTACTTC.

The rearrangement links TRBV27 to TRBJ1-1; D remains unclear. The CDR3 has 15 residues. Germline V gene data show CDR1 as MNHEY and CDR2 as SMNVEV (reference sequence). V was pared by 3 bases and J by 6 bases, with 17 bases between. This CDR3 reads CASSLTASSLAEAFF. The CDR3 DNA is TGTGCCAGCAGTTTGACGGCATCCAGTCTAGCTGAAGCTTTCTTT.

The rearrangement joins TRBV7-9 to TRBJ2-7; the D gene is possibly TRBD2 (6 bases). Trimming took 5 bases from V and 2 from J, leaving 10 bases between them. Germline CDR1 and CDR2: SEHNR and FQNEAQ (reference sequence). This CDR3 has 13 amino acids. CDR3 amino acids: CASSRPGAYEQYF. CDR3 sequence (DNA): TGTGCCAGCAGCCGGCCGGGGGCCTACGAGCAGTACTTC.

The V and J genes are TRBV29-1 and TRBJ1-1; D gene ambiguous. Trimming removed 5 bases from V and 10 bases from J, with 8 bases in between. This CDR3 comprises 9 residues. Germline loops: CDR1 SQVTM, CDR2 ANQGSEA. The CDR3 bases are TGCAGCGTTCCACCTGGAGCTTTCTTT. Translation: CSVPPGAFF.

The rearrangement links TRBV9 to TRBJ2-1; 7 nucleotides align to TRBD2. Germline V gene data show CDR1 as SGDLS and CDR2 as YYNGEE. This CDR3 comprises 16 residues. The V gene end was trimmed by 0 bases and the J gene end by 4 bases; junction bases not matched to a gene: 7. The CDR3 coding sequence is TGTGCCAGCAGCGTAGAAGGGAGGGGAAGATACAATGAGCAGTTCTTC. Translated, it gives CASSVEGRGRYNEQFF.

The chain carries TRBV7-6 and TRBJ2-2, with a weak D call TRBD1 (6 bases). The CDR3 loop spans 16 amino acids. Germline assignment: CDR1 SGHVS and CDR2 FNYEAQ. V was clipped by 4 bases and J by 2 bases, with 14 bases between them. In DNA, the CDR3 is TGTGCCAGCAGCTCAGGAAAGGACAGAAACACCGGGGAGCTGTTTTTT. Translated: CASSSGKDRNTGELFF. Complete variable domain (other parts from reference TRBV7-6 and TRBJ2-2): GAGVSQSPRYKVTKRGQDVALRCDPISGHVSLYWYRQALGQGPEFLTYFNYEAQQDKSGLPNDRFSAERPEGSISTLTIQRTEQRDSAMYRCASSSGKDRNTGELFFGEGSRLTVL.